The next 27 T cell receptor beta chains were all read from a single sample in a study of blood T cell repertoires in COVID-19. The data were produced by immunoSEQ multiplex PCR, yet TCRdb's version contains in-frame clones alone and is incomplete. The sample yields over 55,000 clones, approximately 81% seen once. The material sequenced was PBMCs or T cells enriched from blood (not recorded which). These receptor sequences come from a woman aged 35 to 49 with acute COVID-19.

The chain recombines TRBV10-3 with TRBJ1-2; tentatively, D is TRBD1 (6 bases). Trimming left V 10 bases short and J 5 bases short, with 17 bases between. Germline V gene lookup returns CDR1 ENHRY and CDR2 SYGVKD. The CDR3 loop spans 13 amino acids. CDR3 DNA sequence: TGTGCCAGCGCGGACAGTTCTCGGTATGGCTACACCTTC. Its protein is CASADSSRYGYTF.

The chain couples TRBV5-1 to TRBJ2-1, with D tentatively TRBD1 (6 bases). This CDR3 comprises 14 residues. Germline values: CDR1 SGHRS, CDR2 YFSETQ. V dropped 0 bases and J dropped 10 bases, with 14 bases sitting between them. CDR3 amino acids: CASSLGAGVREQFF. CDR3 in DNA: TGCGCCAGCAGCTTGGGAGCAGGGGTCCGGGAGCAGTTCTTC.

V gene TRBV6-5 combines with J gene TRBJ2-1; weak D call: TRBD2 (6 bases). Trimming pared 0 bases from V and 15 bases from J, leaving 18 bases between. The germline V gene encodes CDR1 MNHEY and CDR2 SVGAGI. This CDR3 has 14 amino acids. The CDR3 reads CASSYSQAGGFPFF. CDR3 in DNA: TGTGCCAGCAGTTACTCGCAAGCTGGGGGGTTTCCGTTCTTC.

The gene calls are TRBV20-1 and TRBJ1-5; TRBD1 aligns across 7 bases. This CDR3 is built from 11 residues. Germline V gene lookup returns CDR1 DFQATT and CDR2 SNEGSKA (reference sequence). Trimming removed 5 bases from V and 10 bases from J; junction bases left unmatched: 5. The CDR3 bases are TGCAGTGCTCGAACAGGGGTACCCCAGCATTTT. The encoded protein is CSARTGVPQHF.

This chain links TRBV3-1 (or the pseudogene TRBV3-2) with TRBJ2-7, with a weak D call TRBD1 (5 bases). The V end was cut by 3 bases, the J end by 3 bases, with 12 bases between. The CDR3 has 14 amino acids. CDR1 and CDR2 (germline): LGHDT, YNNKEL (reference sequence). The CDR3 coding sequence is TGTGCCAGCAGCCAGGGGCAGTTCATCTACGAGCAGTACTTC. This codes for CASSQGQFIYEQYF.

The rearrangement uses TRBV9 and TRBJ1-2; no clear D gene. The V gene's germline CDR1 is SGDLS and CDR2 YYNGEE. The CDR3 loop spans 16 amino acids. V was pared by 3 bases and J by 5 bases, with 20 bases between. CDR3 sequence (DNA): TGTGCCAGCAGCGCCTTCGATCGGCCAGGATTTTATGGCTACACCTTC. This gives the protein CASSAFDRPGFYGYTF.

This chain uses TRBV11-2 with TRBJ2-7, with a tentative D call TRBD2 (5 bases). The germline gives CDR1 SGHAT, CDR2 FQNNGV. The germline V and J ends were trimmed by 2 bases and 4 bases, with 15 bases remaining between them. This CDR3 spans 15 amino acids. The DNA of the CDR3 is TGTGCCAGCAGCTTATTCGAGCGGCCCTTATACGAGCAGTACTTC. It codes for CASSLFERPLYEQYF. Using reference TRBV11-2 and TRBJ2-7 for the parts outside the CDR3, the full variable domain is EAGVAQSPRYKIIEKRQSVAFWCNPISGHATLYWYQQILGQGPKLLIQFQNNGVVDDSQLPKDRFSAERLKGVDSTLKIQPAKLEDSAVYLCASSLFERPLYEQYFGPGTRLTVT.

V is TRBV28 and J is TRBJ1-4; weak D call: TRBD1 (6 bases). CDR1 is MDHEN, CDR2 SYDVKM, per germline. This CDR3 is built from 16 residues. The germline V and J ends were trimmed by 5 bases and 3 bases, with 16 bases remaining between them. The CDR3 loop is CASSHLSGTPNEKLFF. The CDR3 DNA is TGTGCCAGCAGTCACCTCTCCGGGACACCTAATGAAAAACTGTTTTTT.

The chain has TRBV9 and TRBJ2-7; D perhaps matches TRBD2 (5 bases). V lost 0 bases and J 3 bases, leaving 13 bases between the germline ends. Germline assignment: CDR1 SGDLS and CDR2 YYNGEE. The CDR3 consists of 15 residues. In DNA, the CDR3 is TGTGCCAGCAGCGTAGAAGCCGGGATATACTACGAGCAGTACTTC. It encodes CASSVEAGIYYEQYF. Variable domain in full (rest from reference TRBV9 and TRBJ2-7): DSGVTQTPKHLITATGQRVTLRCSPRSGDLSVYWYQQSLDQGLQFLIQYYNGEERAKGNILERFSAQQFPDLHSELNLSSLELGDSALYFCASSVEAGIYYEQYFGPGTRLTVT.

The gene calls are TRBV29-1 and TRBJ1-1; D uncertain. CDR3 size: 11 residues. The V end lost 7 bases, the J end lost 1 base, and 7 bases lay between the germline ends. From germline, CDR1 is SQVTM and CDR2 ANQGSEA. CDR3 nucleotides: TGCAGCGGTGACTGGAACACTGAAGCTTTCTTT. It is translated as CSGDWNTEAFF.

CDR3 DNA sequence: TGTGCCAGCACTGGGTTATCCGGGACAGACAGCTCCTACGAGCAGTACTTC. This encodes CASTGLSGTDSSYEQYF. The V and J genes are TRBV28 and TRBJ2-7; 7 bases are a match to TRBD1. V lost 7 bases and J lost 0; bases outside the gene matches: 15. The CDR3 spans 17 residues. The germline V gene has CDR1 MDHEN and CDR2 SYDVKM.

The rearrangement joins TRBV7-9 to TRBJ1-6, with 9 bases aligning to TRBD1. V shed 3 bases and J 7 bases; nucleotides not matched to a gene: 7. The CDR3 contains 16 residues. The germline V gene has CDR1 SEHNR and CDR2 FQNEAQ (reference sequence). The CDR3 nucleotides read TGTGCCAGCAGCTTCGTACAGGGGGCTCGAAATTCACCCCTCCACTTT. Amino acids: CASSFVQGARNSPLHF.

This chain joins TRBV2 and TRBJ1-6; maybe TRBD1 (5 bases). This CDR3 contains 15 residues. Germline lookup yields CDR1 SNHLY and CDR2 FYNNEI. Trimming cost V 5 bases and J 0 bases, with 8 bases left between them. The CDR3 sequence: CASSYDSSYNSPLHF. The CDR3 DNA reads TGTGCCAGCAGTTACGACAGCTCCTATAATTCACCCCTCCACTTT.

This clone came up once. V usage is TRBV6-5 and J usage is TRBJ1-1; TRBD1 might be the D (5 bases). The CDR3 is made up of 15 amino acids. V was cut by 2 bases and J by 4 bases, with 14 bases left in between. In germline, CDR1 is MNHEY, CDR2 SVGAGI. The CDR3 region is CASSYLRGSSTEAFF. The CDR3 bases are TGTGCCAGCAGTTACCTCCGGGGGTCCAGCACTGAAGCTTTCTTT.

The V and J genes are TRBV27 and TRBJ1-5; D gene unclear. V was clipped by 3 bases and J by 2 bases, with 5 bases between them. Germline-derived CDR1 and CDR2 are MNHEY and SMNVEV (reference sequence). The CDR3 totals 13 residues. In nucleotides, the CDR3 is TGTGCCAGCAGTTTTCGGGGCAATCAGCCCCAGCATTTT. Translating gives CASSFRGNQPQHF.

The chain joins TRBV7-9 to TRBJ2-7; 10 positions match TRBD1. V shed 1 base, J shed 6 bases, and the junction held 9 bases outside the gene matches. CDR1 and CDR2 (germline): SEHNR, FQNEAQ (reference sequence). The CDR3 has 16 residues. Here the CDR3 reads CASSLGRPGDRGEQYV. The CDR3 DNA reads TGTGCCAGCAGCTTAGGTCGGCCTGGGGACAGGGGCGAGCAGTACGTC.

The J gene is TRBJ1-2, the V gene TRBV11-2; 9 positions match TRBD1. The CDR3 extends over 15 amino acids. Germline-derived CDR1 and CDR2 are SGHAT and FQNNGV. V dropped 5 bases and J dropped 4; count of bases not matched to a gene: 8. The CDR3 nucleotides are TGTGCCAGCAGCCCCGCCTGGGACAGGGCCTATGGCTACACCTTC. It specifies CASSPAWDRAYGYTF.

This clone appeared a single time. The rearrangement joins TRBV29-1 to TRBJ2-7, with 9 bases fitting TRBD1. CDR3 length: 16 amino acids. Germline V CDR1 and CDR2: SQVTM, ANQGSEA. After removal of 4 bases from V and 3 bases from J, the junction contained 13 bases not matched to a gene. The CDR3, as DNA: TGCAGCGTTGTGTTGGGGACAGGGAATATCGGCTACGAGCAGTACTTC. This encodes CSVVLGTGNIGYEQYF.

The chain employs TRBV5-5 and TRBJ1-4, with a weak D call TRBD1 (5 bases). This CDR3 is 15 amino acids long. The V and J ends lost 2 bases and 1 base respectively, with 9 bases between them. CDR1 is SGHKS and CDR2 is YYEKEE in the germline V gene (reference sequence). In DNA form, the CDR3 reads TGTGCCAGCAGCTTAAACAGGTTAACTAATGAAAAACTGTTTTTT. Its protein product is CASSLNRLTNEKLFF.

This clone was observed a few times. The V and J genes are TRBV29-1 and TRBJ2-7; the match to TRBD1 covers 9 bases. V lost 3 bases, J lost 3 bases, and 3 bases stayed unmatched. The germline V gene encodes CDR1 SQVTM and CDR2 ANQGSEA. CDR3 length equals 13 residues. The CDR3 DNA sequence: TGCAGCGTTGAGGACAGGGGAAACTACGAGCAGTACTTC. Amino acids: CSVEDRGNYEQYF.

CDR3 residues: CASSLLAGGPGDTQYF. CDR3 nucleotides: TGTGCCAGCAGCTTATTGGCGGGAGGGCCGGGAGATACGCAGTATTTT. V is TRBV7-3 and J is TRBJ2-3; 9 positions agree with TRBD2. This CDR3 has 16 amino acids. Germline V gives CDR1 SGHTA, CDR2 FQGTGA. Germline trimming cut 2 bases from V and 5 bases from J; bases unmatched to any gene: 8.

The genes are TRBV27 and TRBJ2-2; D gene unclear. The CDR3 loop spans 13 amino acids. Trimming took 2 bases from V and 4 from J, leaving 5 bases between them. Germline V CDR1 and CDR2: MNHEY, SMNVEV (reference sequence). CDR3 protein: CASSLIITGELFF. The DNA for the CDR3 is TGTGCCAGCAGTTTAATTATCACCGGGGAGCTGTTTTTT.

This clone was counted a few times. The rearrangement links TRBV3-1 (or the pseudogene TRBV3-2) to TRBJ1-6, with D unclear. Trimming left V 4 bases short and J 11 bases short, with 15 bases between. Germline CDR1 is LGHDT and CDR2 is YNNKEL (reference sequence). This CDR3 spans 14 amino acids. CDR3 sequence: CASSPNRETTPLHF. CDR3 bases: TGTGCCAGCAGCCCCAATCGAGAGACTACACCCCTCCACTTT.

V is TRBV18 and J is TRBJ2-2, with 8 bases that match TRBD2. V was clipped by 0 bases and J by 1 base; unmatched bases: 7. The CDR3 length is 18 residues. Germline-derived CDR1 and CDR2 are KGHSH and LQKENI. In DNA, the CDR3 is TGTGCCAGCTCACCACCATCAGCGGGGGCGATGAACACCGGGGAGCTGTTTTTT. Its translation: CASSPPSAGAMNTGELFF.

The count of this clone is one. The chain is built from TRBV29-1 and TRBJ1-1; D may be TRBD1 (6 bases). Trimming shortened V by 6 bases and J by 6 bases, and 17 bases separated the two germline ends. Germline CDR1 and CDR2: SQVTM and ANQGSEA. The CDR3 runs 13 residues. CDR3 bases: TGCAGCGTGGAAACAGGGCATACGGCTGAAGCTTTCTTT. This sequence encodes CSVETGHTAEAFF.

The rearrangement uses TRBV3-1 (or the pseudogene TRBV3-2) and TRBJ2-1; 9 bases agree with TRBD1. With V trimmed by 1 base and J by 16 bases, 8 bases remained unmatched. Germline V gene data show CDR1 as LGHDT and CDR2 as YNNKEL (reference sequence). CDR3 length: 13 residues. The CDR3 DNA reads as TGTGCCAGCAGCCAAGGAGCCGGGACAGGGTTATTCTTC. It codes for CASSQGAGTGLFF.

This clone came up a few times. The rearrangement links TRBV4-1 to TRBJ1-5, with D possibly TRBD1 on 5 matching bases. The CDR3 is made up of 15 amino acids. CDR1 and CDR2 (germline): MGHRA, YSYEKL. V lost 2 bases and J lost 1, with 9 bases in between. For the CDR3, the DNA is TGCGCCAGCAGCCAATGGGGGGAGAGCAATCAGCCCCAGCATTTT. Amino acid sequence: CASSQWGESNQPQHF.